This T cell receptor (beta chain) emerged from a study of regulatory T cells in long-lasting Graves disease. Broader study findings: Persistent disease preferred TRBV28, TRBJ1-2 and TRBJ2-5. Peripheral blood, not thyroid tissue, was the sole material studied.

V lost 6 bases to trimming and J lost 4 bases, with 19 bases between them. The germline V gene has CDR1 SGDLS and CDR2 YYNGEE. The CDR3 length is 15 residues. In this sample, this clonotype turned up a few times. What it binds is not known. Through Arm-PCR of CDR3 regions and iRepertoire HTBI primers, TCR beta libraries were built. In the authors' workflow: Spanning all samples, the identified segments comprised 60 to 80 TRBV and about 13 TRBJ. TCRdb reanalysed the multiplex PCR reads using MiXCR and keeps one entry per CDR3 protein. The V and J calls follow TCRdb's processing rather than the paper's. The data hold nearly 350,000 distinct CDR3 sequences, with roughly 21% observed a single time. Time point specified: persistent/refractory GD, antithyroid drugs over 5 years with positive TRAb. Researchers made the TCR library from RNA that was extracted from PBMCs. By American Thyroid Association guidelines, Graves' disease was diagnosed in the cohort.

The source material was peripheral blood mononuclear cells (PBMCs), sampled when the disease was refractory, from a patient treated with antithyroid drugs. The source of this sequence is a female donor with Graves disease. The chain links TRBV9 to TRBJ2-5, with D possibly called TRBD1 or TRBD2 (6 bases each). CDR3 region: CASTVSKGGGETQYF. The CDR3 DNA follows: TGTGCCAGCACCGTGAGTAAAGGGGGAGGAGAGACCCAGTACTTC.